These T cell receptor beta chains were read from a single sample in a study of shared clonotypes between healthy human individuals. Clones were read by immunoSEQ multiplex PCR, and TCRdb kept only the in-frame ones, dropping some. The sample contains about 1 million clones, about 70% of which appear only once. Material for sequencing was memory CD4+ T cells sorted from blood. Receptor source: a man aged 18 to 35 in good health. Each CDR3 is given with its conserved first and last residue. D genes are given only for firm matches. Part of the rows lack a size; the others show once, few, many or a class for expanded clones.

cdr3_length: 16
clone_size: .
v_call: TRBV9
j_call: TRBJ2-6
d_call: .
cdr3_nt: TGTGCCAGCAGCGCCCGACGCCCCTCTGGGGCCAACGTCCTGACTTTC
cdr3_aa: CASSARRPSGANVLTF

cdr3_length: 17
clone_size: .
v_call: TRBV6-1
j_call: TRBJ1-3
d_call: .
cdr3_nt: TGTGCCAGCAGTGCGTCTATGGGAGCCCACTCTGGAAACACCATATATTTT
cdr3_aa: CASSASMGAHSGNTIYF

cdr3_length: 12
clone_size: once
v_call: TRBV5-1
j_call: TRBJ2-1
d_call: .
cdr3_nt: TGCGCCAGCAGCTACGATGGCACCGAGCAGTTCTTC
cdr3_aa: CASSYDGTEQFF

cdr3_length: 13
clone_size: .
v_call: TRBV6-1
j_call: TRBJ2-7
d_call: .
cdr3_nt: TGTGCCAGCAGTACCCCATACTTCTACGAGCAGTACTTC
cdr3_aa: CASSTPYFYEQYF

cdr3_length: 17
clone_size: .
v_call: TRBV15
j_call: TRBJ1-2
d_call: .
cdr3_nt: TGTGCCACCAGCAAAGACGGTGTTGGGGGGCGAAACTATGGCTACACCTTC
cdr3_aa: CATSKDGVGGRNYGYTF

cdr3_length: 10
clone_size: few
v_call: TRBV29-1
j_call: TRBJ1-2
d_call: .
cdr3_nt: TGCAGCGGGGAACAGGGTAATGTCACCTTC
cdr3_aa: CSGEQGNVTF

cdr3_length: 14
clone_size: .
v_call: TRBV7-2
j_call: TRBJ1-2
d_call: .
cdr3_nt: TGTGCCAGCAGCTTAGATGGGGTTACCTATGGCTACACCTTC
cdr3_aa: CASSLDGVTYGYTF

cdr3_length: 13
clone_size: few
v_call: TRBV29-1
j_call: TRBJ1-6
d_call: .
cdr3_nt: TGCAGCGTTGCGGGGGACCTTAATTCACCCCTCCACTTT
cdr3_aa: CSVAGDLNSPLHF

cdr3_length: 11
clone_size: .
v_call: TRBV20-1
j_call: TRBJ2-5
d_call: .
cdr3_nt: TGCAGTGCGGGGGGCATAGAGACCCAGTACTTC
cdr3_aa: CSAGGIETQYF

cdr3_length: 18
clone_size: .
v_call: TRBV27
j_call: TRBJ1-4
d_call: .
cdr3_nt: TGTGCCAGCAGTTTGCAGGGGTTGCGGGTGTCAACTAATGAAAAACTGTTTTTT
cdr3_aa: CASSLQGLRVSTNEKLFF

cdr3_length: 14
clone_size: once
v_call: TRBV6-6
j_call: TRBJ1-1
d_call: .
cdr3_nt: TGTGCCAGCACCTTGGACTCTATGAACACTGAAGCTTTCTTT
cdr3_aa: CASTLDSMNTEAFF

cdr3_length: 16
clone_size: few
v_call: TRBV7-9
j_call: TRBJ2-7
d_call: TRBD2
cdr3_nt: TGTGCCAGCAGCTTAGCGCTTTCTAGCGGGATCCGCGAGCAGTACTTC
cdr3_aa: CASSLALSSGIREQYF

cdr3_length: 13
clone_size: .
v_call: TRBV7-2
j_call: TRBJ1-1
d_call: .
cdr3_nt: TGTGCCAGCACCAGACAGATCAACACTGAAGCTTTCTTT
cdr3_aa: CASTRQINTEAFF

cdr3_length: 15
clone_size: .
v_call: TRBV5-1
j_call: TRBJ2-7
d_call: TRBD1
cdr3_nt: TGCGCCAGCAGCACGACAGGGAGTACGTCCTACGAGCAGTACTTC
cdr3_aa: CASSTTGSTSYEQYF

cdr3_length: 13
clone_size: .
v_call: TRBV7-2
j_call: TRBJ2-5
d_call: TRBD1
cdr3_nt: TGTGCCAGCAGCGTGGGACAGCAAGAGACCCAGTACTTC
cdr3_aa: CASSVGQQETQYF

cdr3_length: 18
clone_size: .
v_call: TRBV30
j_call: TRBJ1-4
d_call: .
cdr3_nt: TGTGCCTGGAGTGTACGCAGGTCAGGACAAAAAACTAATGAAAAACTGTTTTTT
cdr3_aa: CAWSVRRSGQKTNEKLFF

cdr3_length: 13
clone_size: .
v_call: TRBV6-1
j_call: TRBJ1-6
d_call: TRBD1
cdr3_nt: TGTGCCAGCAGGGGGACAGGGGGCTCACCCCTCCACTTT
cdr3_aa: CASRGTGGSPLHF

cdr3_length: 17
clone_size: .
v_call: TRBV2
j_call: TRBJ2-7
d_call: TRBD1
cdr3_nt: TGTGCCAGCAGTGTGACTCCGGGACAGGGGTTCTCCTACGAGCAGTACTTC
cdr3_aa: CASSVTPGQGFSYEQYF

cdr3_length: 15
clone_size: .
v_call: TRBV7-2
j_call: TRBJ1-2
d_call: TRBD1
cdr3_nt: TGTGCCAGCAGCTACTCCGGGACAGGGTTAGGTGGCTACACCTTC
cdr3_aa: CASSYSGTGLGGYTF

cdr3_length: 13
clone_size: many
v_call: TRBV10-2
j_call: TRBJ2-7
d_call: .
cdr3_nt: TGCGCCAGCACCGGGTACAGCTCCTACGAGCAGTACTTC
cdr3_aa: CASTGYSSYEQYF